The subject of this entry is one T cell receptor beta chain. The entry originates in a study of OX40 agonist ivuxolimab in advanced cancers. Germline V lookup: CDR1 MNHEY, CDR2 SVGAGI. V lost 2 bases, J lost 5 bases, and 5 bases stayed unmatched. The CDR3 extends over 15 amino acids. This table comes from immunoSEQ multiplex PCR, and its TCRdb copy is limited to in-frame clones, with some not included. The sample includes 60,000 to 65,000 clones, about 88% of them seen just once. The receptor was isolated from an adult with an advanced solid tumor such as melanoma, head and neck, liver or kidney cancer. The specimen was CD4+ or CD8+ T cells sorted from blood, collected in a trial of the OX40 agonist ivuxolimab. V is TRBV6-5 and J is TRBJ1-1; 10 bases are a match to TRBD1. The CDR3 DNA follows: TGTGCCAGCAGTTACATTGGACAGGGGGTGACTGAAGCTTTCTTT. Translated: CASSYIGQGVTEAFF.